This T cell receptor (beta chain) was identified during a study of T cell repertoires in cytomegalovirus infection. Study-level background: CMV infection plus the matching HLA type was flagged by public TCR beta signatures. Findings and limits, study-wide: Cumulative public TCR beta family frequency identified carriers of CMV plus the relevant HLA.

On this clonotype itself: Its antigen is unidentified.

V was clipped by 3 bases and J by 2 bases; unmatched bases: 13. Looked up from germline, CDR1 is SEHNR and CDR2 is FQNEAQ (reference sequence). The length of the CDR3 is 19 residues. Each CDR3 protein is one row after TCRdb ran MiXCR on the reads. Of around 360,000 distinct CDR3 sequences in the sample, about 35% were seen once. This TCR derives from a human donor in good health (CMV status not recorded). Some clones in this sample may be carry-over from other donors' samples. The chain joins TRBV7-9 to TRBJ2-1; 10 bases are shared with TRBD2. The sequencing here drew on cultured PBMCs, taken from culture after CMV antigen stimulation. The DNA of the CDR3 is TGTGCCAGCAGCTTCCCTAGCGGGAGACTGCCTCGCCCCTACAATGAGCAGTTCTTC. Its translation: CASSFPSGRLPRPYNEQFF.